The next 20 T cell receptor beta chains were all read from a single sample in a study of shared clonotypes between healthy human individuals. Libraries were prepared by immunoSEQ multiplex PCR; TCRdb keeps only in-frame clonotypes and omits some of them. The sample carries about 1.1 million clones, 75% to 85% recorded once. Material: memory CD4+ T cells from PBMCs. The subset here: CD45RA-negative fraction. Receptor source: a man aged 18 to 29 in good health. Some clones in this sample may be carry-over from other donors' samples.

This clone has only one observation. V and J are TRBV30 and TRBJ1-4; TRBD1 might be the D (5 bases). Trimming took 4 bases from V and 2 from J, leaving 11 bases between them. The CDR3 contains 14 residues. Germline loops: CDR1 GTSNPN, CDR2 SVGIG (reference sequence). In DNA form, the CDR3 reads TGTGCCTGGAAATACGGGGCTACTAATGAAAAACTGTTTTTT. As protein: CAWKYGATNEKLFF.

The genes are TRBV6-1 and TRBJ2-7, with D maybe TRBD2 (6 bases). CDR3 length: 13 amino acids. Germline lookup yields CDR1 MNHNS and CDR2 SASEGT. Trimming took 6 bases from V and 0 from J, leaving 9 bases between them. The CDR3 region is CASRSEGSYEQYF. DNA for the CDR3: TGTGCCAGCAGATCGGAGGGCTCCTACGAGCAGTACTTC.

The chain joins TRBV29-1 to TRBJ2-2; possibly TRBD1 or TRBD2 for D (5 bases each). The CDR3 spans 13 residues. Per the germline V gene, CDR1 is SQVTM and CDR2 is ANQGSEA. V lost 3 bases and J 2 bases, leaving 7 bases between the germline ends. In DNA form, the CDR3 reads TGCAGCGTTGACAGGGACAACACCGGGGAGCTGTTTTTT. Its translation: CSVDRDNTGELFF.

The chain has TRBV7-6 and TRBJ2-7; 8 nucleotides agree with TRBD1. The germline V gene has CDR1 SGHVS and CDR2 FNYEAQ. CDR3 length equals 15 residues. V was pared by 1 base and J by 5 bases, with 7 bases of the junction left unmatched. The chain's CDR3 is CASSLEAGGVDEQYF. CDR3 bases: TGTGCCAGCAGCTTAGAGGCAGGGGGCGTCGACGAGCAGTACTTC.

The chain is built from TRBV5-1 and TRBJ2-3, with 7 positions matching TRBD2. Germline CDR1 reads SGHRS; CDR2 reads YFSETQ. This CDR3 contains 16 residues. Trimming took 0 bases from V and 0 from J; bases not matched to a gene: 4. This CDR3 is CASSLGSAGSTDTQYF. The CDR3 DNA is TGCGCCAGCAGCTTGGGGTCAGCGGGGAGCACAGATACGCAGTATTTT.

Comments on this clone: Other DNA sequences in this specimen translate into the identical CDR3. V and J are TRBV7-3 and TRBJ1-2; D gene ambiguous. CDR1 and CDR2 (germline): SGHTA, FQGTGA. V lost 2 bases and J lost 5, with 9 bases in between. The CDR3 has 13 residues. In DNA, the CDR3 is TGTGCCAGCAGCTTACTAACGGGTTATGGCTACACCTTC. This gives the protein CASSLLTGYGYTF.

The chain uses TRBV28 and TRBJ1-5, with 8 bases lining up with TRBD1. The CDR3 has 15 residues. Germline V gives CDR1 MDHEN, CDR2 SYDVKM. V shed 1 base, J shed 5 bases, and the junction held 4 bases outside the gene matches. The CDR3 nucleotides read TGTGCCAGCAGTTTATTCGACAGGGGATATCAGCCCCAGCATTTT. Protein: CASSLFDRGYQPQHF.

This clone occurred many times. This sequence joins TRBV28 and TRBJ2-3; tentatively, D is TRBD2 (6 bases). Germline CDR1 reads MDHEN; CDR2 reads SYDVKM. Between the trimmed V and J ends, which lost 9 bases and 3 bases, there was a span of 13 bases. The CDR3 totals 13 residues. In DNA, the CDR3 is TGTGCCAGTCTGGGGACTGGGACAGATACGCAGTATTTT. Amino acid sequence: CASLGTGTDTQYF.

The chain is built from TRBV30 and TRBJ2-3, with 8 bases that match TRBD2. The J segment lost 6 bases and the V segment lost 2 bases, leaving 7 bases of the junction unmatched. CDR3 length equals 14 residues. The germline gives CDR1 GTSNPN, CDR2 SVGIG (reference sequence). In nucleotides, the CDR3 is TGTGCCTGGAGTACCCGGGAGGGCCCCGATACGCAGTATTTT. It yields the protein CAWSTREGPDTQYF.

This clone was counted at least ten times. This same CDR3 is encoded by further DNA sequences in the sample. The chain carries TRBV4-3 and TRBJ2-1; 9 nucleotides align to TRBD2. Unmatched junction bases numbered 4, after V lost 1 base and J lost 0 bases. The CDR3 totals 17 residues. Germline CDR1 and CDR2: LGHNA and YSLEER. CDR3 sequence: CASSQGSGRGSYNEQFF. The CDR3 coding sequence is TGCGCCAGCAGCCAAGGTAGCGGGAGAGGCTCCTACAATGAGCAGTTCTTC.

This chain joins TRBV7-3 and TRBJ2-6; TRBD1 is a possible D gene (5 bases). The CDR3 contains 17 residues. Per the germline V gene, CDR1 is SGHTA and CDR2 is FQGTGA. V shed 3 bases and J shed 1 base, with 13 bases lying between them. CDR3 coding DNA: TGTGCCAGCAGCTTCGACAGCCCCCAATCTGGGGCCAACGTCCTGACTTTC. Its translation: CASSFDSPQSGANVLTF.

This clone was counted ten times or more. This CDR3 is also generated by other DNA sequences in the sample. The chain has TRBV29-1 and TRBJ1-3, with D unresolved. V was shortened by 5 bases and J by 0 bases, with 11 bases between the two germline ends. Per the germline V gene, CDR1 is SQVTM and CDR2 is ANQGSEA. This CDR3 has 14 amino acids. CDR3 sequence: CSVRRLLSGNTIYF. CDR3 nucleotides: TGCAGCGTTCGACGACTTCTCTCTGGAAACACCATATATTTT.

The chain joins TRBV2 to TRBJ1-5; tentatively, D is TRBD1 (5 bases). The CDR3 loop spans 15 amino acids. Per the germline V gene, CDR1 is SNHLY and CDR2 is FYNNEI. V gave up 1 base and J gave up 0 bases, with 7 bases separating them. CDR3 protein: CASSEEGDSNQPQHF. For the CDR3, the DNA is TGTGCCAGCAGTGAAGAAGGGGATAGCAATCAGCCCCAGCATTTT. The complete variable domain, with remaining parts taken from reference TRBV2 and TRBJ1-5, reads EPEVTQTPSHQVTQMGQEVILRCVPISNHLYFYWYRQILGQKVEFLVSFYNNEISEKSEIFDDQFSVERPDGSNFTLKIRSTKLEDSAMYFCASSEEGDSNQPQHFGDGTRLSIL.

The sample holds many counts of this clone. The chain links TRBV29-1 to TRBJ2-1, with a tentative D call TRBD2 (5 bases). Trimming pared 4 bases from V and 11 bases from J, leaving 9 bases between. Germline values: CDR1 SQVTM, CDR2 ANQGSEA. The CDR3 runs to 10 residues. CDR3 amino acids: CSVGGLKQFF. The CDR3 nucleotides read TGCAGCGTTGGAGGGCTAAAGCAGTTCTTC.

V is TRBV18 and J is TRBJ2-1, with D hard to call. V was cut by 0 bases and J by 8 bases, with 14 bases left in between. Per the germline V gene, CDR1 is KGHSH and CDR2 is LQKENI. The CDR3 spans 15 residues. CDR3 nucleotides: TGTGCCAGCTCACCACCGGCCCTGGATGGATATGAGCAGTTCTTC. Its protein product is CASSPPALDGYEQFF. Combining the CDR3 with reference TRBV18 and TRBJ2-1 gives the whole variable domain NAGVMQNPRHLVRRRGQEARLRCSPMKGHSHVYWYRQLPEEGLKFMVYLQKENIIDESGMPKERFSAEFPKEGPSILRIQQVVRGDSAAYFCASSPPALDGYEQFFGPGTRLTVL.

A single count supports this clone. The V and J genes are TRBV6-5 and TRBJ1-3; 7 nucleotides match TRBD1. The V gene end was trimmed by 4 bases and the J gene end by 5 bases; junction bases not matched to a gene: 5. The CDR3 totals 14 residues. Germline loops: CDR1 MNHEY, CDR2 SVGAGI. In DNA, the CDR3 is TGTGCCAGCAGTTCAACAGGGGTGAGAAACACCATATATTTT. Translation gives CASSSTGVRNTIYF.

This clone has more than one count but fewer than ten. The rearrangement joins TRBV28 to TRBJ2-1, with 9 bases fitting TRBD1. This CDR3 contains 14 residues. After removal of 3 bases from V and 4 bases from J, the junction contained 1 base not matched to a gene. Germline assignment: CDR1 MDHEN and CDR2 SYDVKM. Here the CDR3 DNA reads TGTGCCAGCAGTTTCGGGACAGGGTACAATGAGCAGTTCTTC. It encodes CASSFGTGYNEQFF.

The chain carries TRBV6-5 and TRBJ2-5; possibly TRBD1 or TRBD2 for D (5 bases each). Germline V CDR1 and CDR2: MNHEY, SVGAGI. The CDR3 runs 14 residues. The V and J ends lost 5 bases and 4 bases respectively, with 14 bases between them. CDR3 bases: TGTGCCAGCAGTATAGGGACGTGGGCAGAGACCCAGTACTTC. It codes for CASSIGTWAETQYF.

This clone was counted between two and nine times. The chain has TRBV27 and TRBJ1-2, with D perhaps TRBD1 (5 bases). Germline V CDR1 and CDR2: MNHEY, SMNVEV (reference sequence). Trimming took 6 bases from V and 3 from J, leaving 23 bases between them. The length of the CDR3 is 17 residues. The DNA of the CDR3 is TGTGCCAGCAGGGGTACGGGCAGGGTCCAGCTAGACTATGGCTACACCTTC. As protein: CASRGTGRVQLDYGYTF.

This clone was seen only once. Relative to the germline gene, one junction end is altered; a read error may explain this. The gene calls are TRBV7-2 and TRBJ2-7; TRBD1 might be the D (5 bases). Per the germline V gene, CDR1 is SGHTA and CDR2 is FQGNSA. The CDR3 has 14 amino acids. The CDR3 spells CASSLDSSTYEQYF. DNA for the CDR3: TGTGCCAGCAGTTTAGACAGCAGCACCTACGAGCAGTACTTC.